The 21 T cell receptor beta chains below come from one sample, sequenced in a study of shared clonotypes between healthy human individuals. The table came from immunoSEQ multiplex PCR; TCRdb's copy has only in-frame clones and leaves some out. The table records over a million clones, around three quarters of them present only once. Sequencing was carried out using memory CD4+ T cells from PBMCs. As to subset: CD45RA-negative fraction. The source of these receptors is a man between 18 and 29 years old in good health. Some clones in this sample may be carry-over from other donors' samples.

This clone was seen many times. The genes are TRBV7-8 and TRBJ2-2; TRBD2 matches at 12 bases. Germline CDR1 reads SGHVS; CDR2 reads FQNEAQ. The length of the CDR3 is 16 residues. The trim removed 4 bases at V and 6 bases at J, leaving 6 bases unmatched. The CDR3 sequence is CASSSRLAGVPGELFF. The CDR3 DNA reads as TGTGCCAGCAGCTCGAGACTAGCGGGAGTCCCCGGGGAGCTGTTTTTT.

The CDR3 nucleotides are TGTGCCAGCAGTTCAGAATGGAGGACTGAAGCTTTCTTT. Its translation is CASSSEWRTEAFF. The chain uses TRBV28 and TRBJ1-1, with D unclear. The germline V gene has CDR1 MDHEN and CDR2 SYDVKM. The ends were cut back, 4 bases at V and 5 bases at J, with 11 bases in the middle. This CDR3 has 13 amino acids.

The gene calls are TRBV9 and TRBJ2-7, with D unresolved. There are 15 residues in the CDR3. Germline CDR1 is SGDLS and CDR2 is YYNGEE. The V end was cut by 4 bases, the J end by 2 bases, with 16 bases between. CDR3 amino acids: CASSPSGQAPYEQYF. The CDR3 DNA reads TGTGCCAGCAGCCCCTCTGGGCAGGCGCCCTACGAGCAGTACTTC.

This sequence joins TRBV7-7 and TRBJ2-3, with D perhaps TRBD2 (6 bases). The CDR3 runs 15 residues. Per germline, CDR1 SSHAT and CDR2 FNYEAQ (reference sequence). Trimming took 1 base from V and 2 from J, leaving 10 bases between them. CDR3 bases: TGTGCCAGCAGCTTAGAGGGAGGCCCCACAGATACGCAGTATTTT. Protein: CASSLEGGPTDTQYF.

V and J are TRBV27 and TRBJ1-4, with unresolved D. Germline lookup yields CDR1 MNHEY and CDR2 SMNVEV (reference sequence). V was pared by 5 bases and J by 1 base, with 8 bases between. The CDR3 spans 14 residues. CDR3 protein: CASSPRGTNEKLFF. DNA for the CDR3: TGTGCCAGCAGTCCCCGCGGAACTAATGAAAAACTGTTTTTT.

This rearrangement joins TRBV5-4 to TRBJ2-5, with TRBD1 matching over 8 bases. The V and J ends lost 4 bases and 2 bases, in that order; junction bases with no gene match: 10. The CDR3 is made up of 16 amino acids. Germline V gives CDR1 SGHNT, CDR2 YYREEE (reference sequence). CDR3 in DNA: TGTGCCAGCAGCGCCCCCGGGACAGGCATACAAGAGACCCAGTACTTC. Translated: CASSAPGTGIQETQYF.

This chain uses TRBV7-9 with TRBJ2-7, with TRBD2 matching 7 bases. The CDR3 length is 15 residues. V lost 3 bases and J lost 7; bases outside the gene matches: 12. From germline, CDR1 is SEHNR and CDR2 FQNEAQ (reference sequence). CDR3 in DNA: TGTGCCAGCAGCTTGAGGCGGGAGTCTTTAGGAGAGCAGTACTTC. Translated: CASSLRRESLGEQYF.

This clone appeared a single time. This chain joins TRBV5-4 and TRBJ2-7; 8 positions match TRBD1. V trimming: 4 bases; J trimming: 4 bases; junction bases outside the gene matches: 13. This CDR3 contains 16 residues. Germline V gene data show CDR1 as SGHNT and CDR2 as YYREEE (reference sequence). The CDR3 protein is CASSQHRQGSSYEQYF. Written as DNA, the CDR3 is TGTGCCAGCAGCCAGCACCGACAGGGGTCCTCGTACGAGCAGTACTTC.

This rearrangement joins TRBV6-5 to TRBJ2-5, with 7 bases that match TRBD1. J was trimmed by 3 bases and V by 2 bases; bases with no gene match: 3. The CDR3 extends over 14 amino acids. CDR1 MNHEY and CDR2 SVGAGI come from the germline V gene. CDR3: CASSYRTGEETQYF. The CDR3 coding sequence is TGTGCCAGCAGTTACCGGACAGGAGAAGAGACCCAGTACTTC.

Written as DNA, the CDR3 is TGTGCCATCAGTGATAGCACAGGGGTTGCCTACAATGAGCAGTTCTTC. Its protein product is CAISDSTGVAYNEQFF. V gene TRBV10-3 combines with J gene TRBJ2-1; 7 bases match TRBD1. The CDR3 covers 16 residues. Trimming cost V 3 bases and J 2 bases; bases outside gene matches: 7. The germline V gene encodes CDR1 ENHRY and CDR2 SYGVKD.

The count of this clone is one. This chain links TRBV28 with TRBJ2-1; TRBD1 aligns across 11 bases. This CDR3 region has 13 residues. Germline V gives CDR1 MDHEN, CDR2 SYDVKM. The junction had 9 bases not matched to a gene; V was cut back by 5 bases and J by 15 bases. As DNA, the CDR3 is TGTGCCAGCAGTCCACCTGGACAGGGGGCGCGGTTCTTC. Its protein product is CASSPPGQGARFF. Together with reference TRBV28 and TRBJ2-1, the CDR3 gives the full variable domain: DVKVTQSSRYLVKRTGEKVFLECVQDMDHENMFWYRQDPGLGLRLIYFSYDVKMKEKGDIPEGYSVSREKKERFSLILESASTNQTSMYLCASSPPGQGARFFGPGTRLTVL.

The rearrangement links TRBV10-1 to TRBJ1-4; a possible D gene is TRBD1 (5 bases). The CDR3 is made up of 14 amino acids. Germline CDR1 and CDR2: WNHNN and SYGVQD (reference sequence). The V and J ends lost 8 bases and 3 bases respectively, with 13 bases between them. CDR3 loop: CASRRNRPNEKLFF. As DNA, the CDR3 is TGCGCCAGCCGGAGGAACAGGCCTAATGAAAAACTGTTTTTT.

The chain uses TRBV6-5 and TRBJ1-4, with a tentative D call TRBD1 (6 bases). CDR1 and CDR2 (germline): MNHEY, SVGAGI. The CDR3 contains 14 residues. V gave up 4 bases and J gave up 7 bases, with 13 bases separating them. The CDR3 bases are TGTGCCAGCAGTTCGGGACACCGGGTTGAAAAACTGTTTTTT. Its protein product is CASSSGHRVEKLFF.

The V and J genes are TRBV6-1 and TRBJ2-7; D call uncertain. Trimming left V 5 bases short and J 3 bases short, with 8 bases between. Germline V gene lookup returns CDR1 MNHNS and CDR2 SASEGT. This CDR3 region has 12 residues. CDR3 sequence: CASSPPRYEQYF. Written as DNA, the CDR3 is TGTGCCAGCAGTCCACCCCGCTACGAGCAGTACTTC.

As concerns this clone: Other DNA sequences in this specimen translate into the identical CDR3. This sequence joins TRBV7-2 and TRBJ2-5; D is uncertain. The CDR3 spans 13 residues. CDR1 is SGHTA, CDR2 FQGNSA, per germline. Trimming took 1 base from V and 1 from J, leaving 4 bases between them. The CDR3 sequence is CASSLVGQETQYF. The CDR3 DNA reads as TGTGCCAGCAGCTTAGTGGGCCAAGAGACCCAGTACTTC.

The J gene is TRBJ2-2, the V gene TRBV7-3; 9 nucleotides line up with TRBD2. Per the germline V gene, CDR1 is SGHTA and CDR2 is FQGTGA. V was clipped by 1 base and J by 6 bases; unmatched bases: 6. The CDR3 covers 16 residues. The CDR3 DNA is TGTGCCAGCAGCTTAATAGGGGGACTAGCCTCCGGGGAGCTGTTTTTT. Translation: CASSLIGGLASGELFF.

The genes are TRBV5-4 and TRBJ2-2; D call uncertain. Trimming removed 5 bases at V and 5 bases at J, with 10 bases between. CDR3 length: 13 amino acids. Looked up from germline, CDR1 is SGHNT and CDR2 is YYREEE (reference sequence). CDR3 coding DNA: TGTGCCAGCAGTGGCCATGGGACCGGGGAGCTGTTTTTT. Its protein is CASSGHGTGELFF.

The V call is TRBV9, the J call TRBJ2-1, with D unclear. CDR3 length: 16 amino acids. Trimming removed 2 bases from V and 0 bases from J, with 12 bases in between. Germline lookup yields CDR1 SGDLS and CDR2 YYNGEE. Here the CDR3 reads CASSVRSQSSYNEQFF. CDR3 bases: TGTGCCAGCAGCGTCCGGTCCCAGAGCTCCTACAATGAGCAGTTCTTC. The full variable domain, with the rest looked up from reference TRBV9 and TRBJ2-1, is DSGVTQTPKHLITATGQRVTLRCSPRSGDLSVYWYQQSLDQGLQFLIQYYNGEERAKGNILERFSAQQFPDLHSELNLSSLELGDSALYFCASSVRSQSSYNEQFFGPGTRLTVL.

J is TRBJ2-1 and V is TRBV2; a weak D match, TRBD1 (5 bases). The CDR3 has 13 residues. V lost 5 bases to trimming and J lost 5 bases, with 10 bases between them. Per the germline V gene, CDR1 is SNHLY and CDR2 is FYNNEI. CDR3 loop: CASSRGQNNEQFF. The CDR3 nucleotides read TGTGCCAGCAGTAGAGGACAAAACAATGAGCAGTTCTTC.

The V call is TRBV4-3, the J call TRBJ1-6; D unclear. CDR1 and CDR2 from the germline V gene are LGHNA and YSLEER. This CDR3 region has 13 residues. V lost 4 bases and J lost 8, with 9 bases in between. CDR3 nucleotide sequence: TGCGCCAGCAGCCTCTTGGTGGATTCACCCCTCCACTTT. Translating it yields CASSLLVDSPLHF.

The J gene is TRBJ1-2, the V gene TRBV4-2; D might be TRBD1 (6 bases). V lost 4 bases, J lost 2 bases, and 8 bases lay in between. Per the germline V gene, CDR1 is LGHNA and CDR2 is YNFKEQ. This CDR3 spans 13 amino acids. The CDR3 DNA reads TGTGCCAGCAGCCCCGGGACAAACTATGGCTACACCTTC. Its protein product is CASSPGTNYGYTF.